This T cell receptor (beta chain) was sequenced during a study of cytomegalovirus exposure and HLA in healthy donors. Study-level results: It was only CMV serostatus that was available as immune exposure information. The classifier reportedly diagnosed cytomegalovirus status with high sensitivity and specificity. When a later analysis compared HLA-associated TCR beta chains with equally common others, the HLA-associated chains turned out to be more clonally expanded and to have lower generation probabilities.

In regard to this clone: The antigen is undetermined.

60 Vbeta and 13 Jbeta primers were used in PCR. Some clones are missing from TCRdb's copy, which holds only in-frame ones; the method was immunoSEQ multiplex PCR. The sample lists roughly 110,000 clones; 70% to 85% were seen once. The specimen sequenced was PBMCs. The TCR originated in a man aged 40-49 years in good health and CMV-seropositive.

The CDR3 here is CASSLGTATDTQYF. The CDR3 coding sequence is TGCGCCAGCAGCTTAGGGACAGCCACAGATACGCAGTATTTT. The chain recombines TRBV5-1 with TRBJ2-3; 7 bases line up with TRBD1. Germline CDR1 and CDR2: SGHRS and YFSETQ. This CDR3 comprises 14 residues. Trimming cost V 2 bases and J 2 bases; bases outside gene matches: 2.